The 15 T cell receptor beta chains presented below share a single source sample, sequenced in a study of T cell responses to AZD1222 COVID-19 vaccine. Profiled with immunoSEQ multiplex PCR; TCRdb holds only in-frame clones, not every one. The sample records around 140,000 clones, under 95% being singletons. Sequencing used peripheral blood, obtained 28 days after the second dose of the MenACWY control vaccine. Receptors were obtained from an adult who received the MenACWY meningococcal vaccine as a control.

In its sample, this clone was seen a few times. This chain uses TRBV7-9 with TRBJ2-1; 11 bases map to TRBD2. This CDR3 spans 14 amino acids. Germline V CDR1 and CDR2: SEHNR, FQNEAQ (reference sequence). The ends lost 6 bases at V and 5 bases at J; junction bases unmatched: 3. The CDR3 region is CASSGTSGNNEQFF. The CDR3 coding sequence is TGTGCCAGCAGTGGGACTAGCGGAAACAATGAGCAGTTCTTC.

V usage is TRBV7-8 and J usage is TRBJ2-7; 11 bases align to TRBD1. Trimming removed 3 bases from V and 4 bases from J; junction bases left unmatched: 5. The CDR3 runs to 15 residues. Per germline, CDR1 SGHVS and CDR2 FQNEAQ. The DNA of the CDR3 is TGTGCCAGCAGCTTTCGGACAGGGGGCTTTTACGAGCAGTACTTC. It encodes CASSFRTGGFYEQYF.

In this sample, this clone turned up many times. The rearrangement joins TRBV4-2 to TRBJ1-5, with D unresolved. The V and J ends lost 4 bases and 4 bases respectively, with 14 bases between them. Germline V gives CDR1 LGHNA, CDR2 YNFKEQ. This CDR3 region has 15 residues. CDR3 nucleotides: TGTGCCAGCAGCCCCTTCGGTACAGCTAATCAGCCCCAGCATTTT. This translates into CASSPFGTANQPQHF.

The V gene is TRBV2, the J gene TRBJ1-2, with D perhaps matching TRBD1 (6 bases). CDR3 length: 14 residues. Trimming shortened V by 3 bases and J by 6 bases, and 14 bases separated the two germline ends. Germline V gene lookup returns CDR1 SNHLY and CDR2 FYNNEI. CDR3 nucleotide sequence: TGTGCCAGCAGTGATCCCACAGGGCGGCATGGCTACACCTTC. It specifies CASSDPTGRHGYTF.

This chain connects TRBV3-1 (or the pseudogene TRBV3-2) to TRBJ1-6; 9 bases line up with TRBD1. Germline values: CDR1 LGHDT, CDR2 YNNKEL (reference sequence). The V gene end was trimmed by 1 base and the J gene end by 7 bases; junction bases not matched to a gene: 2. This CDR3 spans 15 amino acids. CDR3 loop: CASSQGTGGNSPLHF. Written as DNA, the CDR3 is TGTGCCAGCAGCCAAGGAACAGGGGGCAATTCACCCCTCCACTTT.

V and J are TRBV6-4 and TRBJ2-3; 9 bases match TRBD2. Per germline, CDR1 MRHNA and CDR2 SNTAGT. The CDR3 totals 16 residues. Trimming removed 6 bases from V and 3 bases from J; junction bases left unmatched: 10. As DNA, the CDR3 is TGTGCCAGCAGCGTTCGACTAGCGGTAGGGACAGATACGCAGTATTTT. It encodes CASSVRLAVGTDTQYF.

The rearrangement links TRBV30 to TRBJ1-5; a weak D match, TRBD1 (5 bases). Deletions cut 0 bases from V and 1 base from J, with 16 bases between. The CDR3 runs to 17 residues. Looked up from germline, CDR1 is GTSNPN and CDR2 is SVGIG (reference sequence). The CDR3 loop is CAWSVGVGAGSNQPQHF. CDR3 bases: TGTGCCTGGAGTGTAGGGGTTGGGGCAGGCAGCAATCAGCCCCAGCATTTT.

For the CDR3, the DNA is TGTGCCAGTACCGATACCTGGACTAGCGGGGGCCGTAGCACAGATACGCAGTATTTT. This codes for CASTDTWTSGGRSTDTQYF. The chain recombines TRBV19 with TRBJ2-3, with 13 bases identical to TRBD2. Germline lookup yields CDR1 LNHDA and CDR2 SQIVND (reference sequence). The junction had 13 bases not matched to a gene; V was cut back by 7 bases and J by 0 bases. This CDR3 is 19 amino acids long. The full variable domain, its missing parts supplied by reference TRBV19 and TRBJ2-3, is DGGITQSPKYLFRKEGQNVTLSCEQNLNHDAMYWYRQDPGQGLRLIYYSQIVNDFQKGDIAEGYSVSREKKESFPLTVTSAQKNPTAFYLCASTDTWTSGGRSTDTQYFGPGTRLTVL.

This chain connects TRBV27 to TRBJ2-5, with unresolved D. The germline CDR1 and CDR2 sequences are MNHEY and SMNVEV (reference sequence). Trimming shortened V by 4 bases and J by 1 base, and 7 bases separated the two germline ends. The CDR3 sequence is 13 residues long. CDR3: CASSSPAQETQYF. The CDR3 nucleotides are TGTGCCAGCAGTTCCCCGGCCCAAGAGACCCAGTACTTC.

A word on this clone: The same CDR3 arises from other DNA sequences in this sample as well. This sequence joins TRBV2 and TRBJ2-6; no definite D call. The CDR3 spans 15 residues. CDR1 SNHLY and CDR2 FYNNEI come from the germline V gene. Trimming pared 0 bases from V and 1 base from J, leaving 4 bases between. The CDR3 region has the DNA TGTGCCAGCAGTGAAGCCGGGTCTGGGGCCAACGTCCTGACTTTC. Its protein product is CASSEAGSGANVLTF.

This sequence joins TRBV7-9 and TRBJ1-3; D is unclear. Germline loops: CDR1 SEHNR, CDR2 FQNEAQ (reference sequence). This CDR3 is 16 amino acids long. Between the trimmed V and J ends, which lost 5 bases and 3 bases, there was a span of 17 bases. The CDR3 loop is CASSPRTDQVGNTIYF. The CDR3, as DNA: TGTGCCAGCAGCCCCCGGACCGACCAAGTTGGAAACACCATATATTTT.

Here the CDR3 reads CASSEAGQGAGEQFF. The CDR3 nucleotides read TGTGCCAGCAGTGAGGCGGGACAGGGGGCCGGTGAGCAGTTCTTC. The chain has TRBV2 and TRBJ2-1, with 12 positions matching TRBD1. Germline CDR1 is SNHLY and CDR2 is FYNNEI. V lost 3 bases and J lost 9; bases outside the gene matches: 6. CDR3 size: 15 residues.

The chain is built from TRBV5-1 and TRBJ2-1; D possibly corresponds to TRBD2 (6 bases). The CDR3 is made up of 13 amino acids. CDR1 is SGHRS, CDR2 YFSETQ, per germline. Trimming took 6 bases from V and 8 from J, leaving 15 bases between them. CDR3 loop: CASMAGSEDEQFF. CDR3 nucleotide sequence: TGCGCCAGCATGGCGGGGAGCGAGGATGAGCAGTTCTTC.

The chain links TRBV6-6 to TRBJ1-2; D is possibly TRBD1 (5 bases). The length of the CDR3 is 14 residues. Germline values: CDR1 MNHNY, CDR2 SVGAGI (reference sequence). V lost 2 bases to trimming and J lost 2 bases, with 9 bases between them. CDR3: CASSYGTLNYGYTF. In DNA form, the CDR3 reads TGTGCCAGCAGTTACGGGACCCTAAACTATGGCTACACCTTC.

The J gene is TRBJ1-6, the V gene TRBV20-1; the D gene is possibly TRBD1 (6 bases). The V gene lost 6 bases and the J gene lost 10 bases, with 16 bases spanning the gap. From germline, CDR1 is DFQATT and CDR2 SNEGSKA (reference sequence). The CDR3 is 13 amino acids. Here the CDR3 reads CSASRGEESPLHF. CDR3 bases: TGCAGTGCAAGTAGGGGGGAGGAATCACCCCTCCACTTT.